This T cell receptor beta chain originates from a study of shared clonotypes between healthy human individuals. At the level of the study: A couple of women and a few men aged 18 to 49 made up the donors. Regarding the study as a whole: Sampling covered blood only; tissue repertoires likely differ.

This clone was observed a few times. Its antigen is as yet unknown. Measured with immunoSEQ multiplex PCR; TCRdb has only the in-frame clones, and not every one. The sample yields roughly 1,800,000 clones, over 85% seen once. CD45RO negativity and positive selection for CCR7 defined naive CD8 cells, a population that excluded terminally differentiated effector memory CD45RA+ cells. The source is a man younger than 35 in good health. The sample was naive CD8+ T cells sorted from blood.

CDR3 loop: CASSEAGQYGYTF. CDR3 bases: TGTGCCAGCAGTGAAGCTGGACAGTATGGCTACACCTTC. This chain joins TRBV2 and TRBJ1-2, with D tentatively TRBD1 (6 bases). The CDR3 covers 13 residues. Germline-derived CDR1 and CDR2 are SNHLY and FYNNEI. V was trimmed by 0 bases and J by 5 bases, leaving 7 bases between them.